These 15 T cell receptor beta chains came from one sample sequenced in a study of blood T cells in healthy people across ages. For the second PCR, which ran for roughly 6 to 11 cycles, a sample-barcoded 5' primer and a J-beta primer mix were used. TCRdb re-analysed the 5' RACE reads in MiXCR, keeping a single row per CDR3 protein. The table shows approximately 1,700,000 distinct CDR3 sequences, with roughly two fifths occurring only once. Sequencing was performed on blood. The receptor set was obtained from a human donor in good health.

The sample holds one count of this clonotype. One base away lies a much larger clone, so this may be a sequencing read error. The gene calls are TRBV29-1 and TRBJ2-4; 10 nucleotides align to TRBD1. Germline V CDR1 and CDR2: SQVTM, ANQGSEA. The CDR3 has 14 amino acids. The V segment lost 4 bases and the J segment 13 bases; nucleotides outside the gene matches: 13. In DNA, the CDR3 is TGCAGCGTTGGGTGGACAGGGGGACGGTCTGAGCAGTACTTC. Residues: CSVGWTGGRSEQYF.

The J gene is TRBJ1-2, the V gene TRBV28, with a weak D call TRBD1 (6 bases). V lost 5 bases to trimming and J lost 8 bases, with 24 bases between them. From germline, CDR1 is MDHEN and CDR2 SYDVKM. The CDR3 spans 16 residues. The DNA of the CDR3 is TGTGCCAGCAGTCAAACTGGTAAACAGGGCATGCGGGGCTACACCTTC. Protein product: CASSQTGKQGMRGYTF.

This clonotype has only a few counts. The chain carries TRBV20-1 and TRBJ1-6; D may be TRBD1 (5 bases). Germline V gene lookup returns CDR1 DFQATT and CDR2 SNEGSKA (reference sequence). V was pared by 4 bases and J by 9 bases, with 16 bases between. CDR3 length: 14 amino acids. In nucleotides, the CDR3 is TGCAGTGCTACTCCGGGACCGGACGTTTCACCCCTCCACTTT. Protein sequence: CSATPGPDVSPLHF.

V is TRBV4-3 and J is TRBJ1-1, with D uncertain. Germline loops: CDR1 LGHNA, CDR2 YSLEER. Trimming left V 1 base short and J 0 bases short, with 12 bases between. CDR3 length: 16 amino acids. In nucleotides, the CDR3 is TGCGCCAGCAGCCAAGCGTTTCAGTACCTGAACACTGAAGCTTTCTTT. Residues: CASSQAFQYLNTEAFF.

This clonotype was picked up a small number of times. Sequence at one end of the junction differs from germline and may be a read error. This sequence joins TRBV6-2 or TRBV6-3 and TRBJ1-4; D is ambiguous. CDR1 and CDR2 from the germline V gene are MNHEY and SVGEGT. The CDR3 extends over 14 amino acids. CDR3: CASSYSVTKEKLFF. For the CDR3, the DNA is TGTGCCAGCAGTTACTCCGTGACTAAGGAAAAACTGTTTTTT.

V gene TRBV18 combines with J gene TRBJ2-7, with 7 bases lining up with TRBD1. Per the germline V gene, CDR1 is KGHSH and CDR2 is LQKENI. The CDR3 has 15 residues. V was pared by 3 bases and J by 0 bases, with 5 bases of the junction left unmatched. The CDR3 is CASSPQAGGSYEQYF. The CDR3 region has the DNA TGTGCCAGCTCACCCCAAGCAGGGGGCTCCTACGAGCAGTACTTC.

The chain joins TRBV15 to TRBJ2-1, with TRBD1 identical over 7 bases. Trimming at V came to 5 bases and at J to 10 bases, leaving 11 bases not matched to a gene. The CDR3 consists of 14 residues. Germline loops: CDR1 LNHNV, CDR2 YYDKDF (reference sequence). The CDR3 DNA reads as TGTGCCACCAGCCCAGAGGGGGCTTCCTACGAGCAGTTCTTC. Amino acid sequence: CATSPEGASYEQFF.

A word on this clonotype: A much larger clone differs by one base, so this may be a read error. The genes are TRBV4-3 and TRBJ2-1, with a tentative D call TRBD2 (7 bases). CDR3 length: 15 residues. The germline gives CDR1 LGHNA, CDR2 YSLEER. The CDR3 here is CASSQEGGASNGQFF. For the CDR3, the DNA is TGCGCCAGCAGCCAAGAAGGGGGGGCGAGCAATGGGCAGTTCTTC.

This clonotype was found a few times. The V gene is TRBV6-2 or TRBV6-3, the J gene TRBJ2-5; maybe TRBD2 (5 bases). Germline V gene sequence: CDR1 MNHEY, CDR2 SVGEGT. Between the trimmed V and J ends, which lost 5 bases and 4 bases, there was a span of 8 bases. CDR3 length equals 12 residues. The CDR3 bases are TGTGCCAGCAGTCGGAGGATAGAGACCCAGTACTTC. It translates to CASSRRIETQYF.

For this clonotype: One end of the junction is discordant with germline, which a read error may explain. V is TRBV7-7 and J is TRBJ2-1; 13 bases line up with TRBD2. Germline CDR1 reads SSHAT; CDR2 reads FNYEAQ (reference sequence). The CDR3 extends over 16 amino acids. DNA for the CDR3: TGTGCTAGCAGCCCCGGGACTAGCGGGGCTTACAATGAGCAGTTCTTC. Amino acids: CASSPGTSGAYNEQFF.

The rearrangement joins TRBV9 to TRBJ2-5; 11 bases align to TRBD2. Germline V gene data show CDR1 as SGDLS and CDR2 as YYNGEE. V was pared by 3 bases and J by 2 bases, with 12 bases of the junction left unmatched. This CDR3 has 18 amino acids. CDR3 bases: TGTGCCAGCAGCGACGGGACTAGCGGAAATGGGAGGCAAGAGACCCAGTACTTC. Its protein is CASSDGTSGNGRQETQYF.

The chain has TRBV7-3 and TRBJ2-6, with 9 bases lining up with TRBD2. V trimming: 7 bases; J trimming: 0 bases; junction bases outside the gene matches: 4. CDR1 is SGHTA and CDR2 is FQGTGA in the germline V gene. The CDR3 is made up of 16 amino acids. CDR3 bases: TGTGCCAGCACGATTAGCGGGGGCTCTGGGGCCAACGTCCTGACTTTC. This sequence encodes CASTISGGSGANVLTF.

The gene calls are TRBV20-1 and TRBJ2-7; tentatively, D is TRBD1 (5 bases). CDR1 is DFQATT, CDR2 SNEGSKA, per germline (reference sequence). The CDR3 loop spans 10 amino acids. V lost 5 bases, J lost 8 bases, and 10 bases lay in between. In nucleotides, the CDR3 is TGCAGTGCTTTAGGGGAAAAGCAGTACTTC. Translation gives CSALGEKQYF.

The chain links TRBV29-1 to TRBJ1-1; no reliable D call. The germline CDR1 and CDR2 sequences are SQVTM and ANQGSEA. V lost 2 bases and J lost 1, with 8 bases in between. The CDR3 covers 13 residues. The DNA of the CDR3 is TGCAGCGTTGAAAGCAGCAAGAACACTGAAGCTTTCTTT. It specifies CSVESSKNTEAFF.

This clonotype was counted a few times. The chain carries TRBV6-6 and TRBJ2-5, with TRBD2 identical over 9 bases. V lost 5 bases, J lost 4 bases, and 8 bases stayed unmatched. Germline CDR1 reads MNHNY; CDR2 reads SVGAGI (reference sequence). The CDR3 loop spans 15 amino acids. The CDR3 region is CASSTPGTSSETQYF. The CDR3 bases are TGTGCCAGCAGTACCCCCGGGACTAGCTCAGAGACCCAGTACTTC.